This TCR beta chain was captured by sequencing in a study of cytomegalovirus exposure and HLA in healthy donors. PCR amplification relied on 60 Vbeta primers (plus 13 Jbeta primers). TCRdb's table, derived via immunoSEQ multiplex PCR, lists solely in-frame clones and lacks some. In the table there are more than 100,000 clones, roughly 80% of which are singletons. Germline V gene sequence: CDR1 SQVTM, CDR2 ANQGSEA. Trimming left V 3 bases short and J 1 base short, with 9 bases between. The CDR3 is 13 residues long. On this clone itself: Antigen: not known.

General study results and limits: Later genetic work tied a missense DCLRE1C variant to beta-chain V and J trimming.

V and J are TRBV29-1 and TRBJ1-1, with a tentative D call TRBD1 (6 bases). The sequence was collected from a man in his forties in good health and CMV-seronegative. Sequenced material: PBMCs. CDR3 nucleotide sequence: TGCAGCGTTGACAGGGGTGGGAACACTGAAGCTTTCTTT. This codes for CSVDRGGNTEAFF. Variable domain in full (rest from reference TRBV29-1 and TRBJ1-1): SAVISQKPSRDICQRGTSLTIQCQVDSQVTMMFWYRQQPGQSLTLIATANQGSEATYESGFVIDKFPISRPNLTFSTLTVSNMSPEDSSIYLCSVDRGGNTEAFFGQGTRLTVV.